This TCR beta chain originates from a study of T cell responses to AZD1222 COVID-19 vaccine. Study observations and caveats: Baseline serostatus was positive in only a handful of AZD1222 recipients. Nearly half of spike-specific TCRs reportedly go after variant regions that carry no mutations.

Assay: immunoSEQ multiplex PCR; the TCRdb copy retains only in-frame clones and omits some. The sample has 89,000 or so clones, 80% to 90% seen once. As regards this clone: Its antigen is unknown.

This TCR was sampled from an adult in good health. Source: peripheral blood, taken on day 0 of AZD1222 vaccination.

The CDR3 here is CSVEEQLETEAFF. The DNA of the CDR3 is TGCAGCGTTGAAGAACAGCTGGAAACTGAAGCTTTCTTT. This chain links TRBV29-1 with TRBJ1-1; no firm D call. Germline V gene sequence: CDR1 SQVTM, CDR2 ANQGSEA. CDR3 length: 13 amino acids. V lost 0 bases and J 5 bases, leaving 10 bases between the germline ends.